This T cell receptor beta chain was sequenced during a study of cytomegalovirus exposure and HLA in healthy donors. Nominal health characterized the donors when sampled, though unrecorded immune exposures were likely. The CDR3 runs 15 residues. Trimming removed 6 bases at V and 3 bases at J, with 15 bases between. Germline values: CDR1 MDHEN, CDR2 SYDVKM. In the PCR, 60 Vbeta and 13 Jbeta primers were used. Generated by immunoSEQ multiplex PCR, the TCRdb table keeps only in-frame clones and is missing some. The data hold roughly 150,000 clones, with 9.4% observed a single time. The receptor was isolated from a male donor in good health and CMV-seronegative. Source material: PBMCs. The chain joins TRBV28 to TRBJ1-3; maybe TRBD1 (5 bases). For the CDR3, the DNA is TGTGCCAGCAGCCGACCGGGGGTAGATGGAAACACCATATATTTT. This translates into CASSRPGVDGNTIYF.